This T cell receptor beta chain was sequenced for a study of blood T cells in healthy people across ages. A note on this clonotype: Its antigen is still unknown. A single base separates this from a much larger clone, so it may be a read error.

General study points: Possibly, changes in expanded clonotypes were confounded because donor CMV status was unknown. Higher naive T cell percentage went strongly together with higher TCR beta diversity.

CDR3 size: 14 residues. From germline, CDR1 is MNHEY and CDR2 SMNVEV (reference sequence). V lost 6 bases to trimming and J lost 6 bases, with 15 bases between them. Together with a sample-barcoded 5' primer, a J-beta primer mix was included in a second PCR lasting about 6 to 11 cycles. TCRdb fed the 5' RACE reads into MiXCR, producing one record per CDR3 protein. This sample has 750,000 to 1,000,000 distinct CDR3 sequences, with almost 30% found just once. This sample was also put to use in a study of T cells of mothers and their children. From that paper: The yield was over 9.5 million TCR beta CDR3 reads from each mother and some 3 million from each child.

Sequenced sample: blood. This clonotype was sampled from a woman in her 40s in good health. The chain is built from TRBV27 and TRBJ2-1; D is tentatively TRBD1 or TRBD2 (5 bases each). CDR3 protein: CASRLPGTINEQFF. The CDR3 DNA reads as TGTGCCAGCAGGCTCCCCGGGACCATCAATGAGCAGTTCTTC.